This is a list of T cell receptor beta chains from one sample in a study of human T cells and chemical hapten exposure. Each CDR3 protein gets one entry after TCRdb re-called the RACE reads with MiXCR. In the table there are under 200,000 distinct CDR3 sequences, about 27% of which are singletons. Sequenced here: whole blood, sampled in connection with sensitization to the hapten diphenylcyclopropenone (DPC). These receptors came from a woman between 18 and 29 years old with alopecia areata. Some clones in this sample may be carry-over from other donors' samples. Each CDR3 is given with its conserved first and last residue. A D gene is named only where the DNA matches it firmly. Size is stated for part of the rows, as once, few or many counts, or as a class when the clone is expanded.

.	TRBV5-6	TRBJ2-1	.	CASSLGQGFNEQFF	TGTGCCAGCAGCTTGGGCCAGGGGTTCAATGAGCAGTTCTTC
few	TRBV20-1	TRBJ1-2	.	CSARARTDRRGGYTF	TGCAGTGCTAGAGCTCGGACAGATCGAAGGGGGGGCTACACCTTC
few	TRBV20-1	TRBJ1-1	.	CSARGVAEAFF	TGCAGTGCAAGGGGGGTTGCTGAAGCTTTCTTT
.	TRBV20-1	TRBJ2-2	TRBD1	CSASSDRGRLRDTGELFF	TGCAGTGCTAGTTCTGACAGGGGAAGGCTTCGGGACACCGGGGAGCTGTTTTTT
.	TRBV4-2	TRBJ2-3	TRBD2	CATTGRGGAGDTQYF	TGTGCCACCACCGGGCGCGGGGGGGCAGGAGATACGCAGTATTTT
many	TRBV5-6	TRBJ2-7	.	CASRQGWGYEQYF	TGTGCCAGCAGACAGGGTTGGGGTTACGAGCAGTACTTC
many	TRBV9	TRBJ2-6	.	CASSSISGANVLTF	TGTGCCAGCAGCAGCATCTCTGGGGCCAACGTCCTGACTTTC
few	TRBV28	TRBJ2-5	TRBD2	CASSRPLAGYQETQYF	TGTGCCAGCAGCCGACCCCTAGCGGGGTACCAAGAGACCCAGTACTTC
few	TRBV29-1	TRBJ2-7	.	CSVFIGGNYEQYF	TGCAGCGTCTTCATAGGGGGGAACTACGAGCAGTACTTC
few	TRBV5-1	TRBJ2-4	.	CASSLTSPGAKNIQYF	TGCGCCAGCAGCTTAACTTCCCCAGGGGCCAAAAACATTCAGTACTTC
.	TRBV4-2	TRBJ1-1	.	CASSAKLNTEAFF	TGTGCCAGCAGCGCTAAACTGAACACTGAAGCTTTCTTT
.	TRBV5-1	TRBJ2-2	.	CASSFGWPTGELFF	TGCGCCAGCAGCTTCGGGTGGCCCACCGGGGAGCTGTTTTTT
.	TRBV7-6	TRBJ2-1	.	CASSPNGGYEQFF	TGTGCCAGCAGCCCAAACGGGGGCTATGAGCAGTTCTTC
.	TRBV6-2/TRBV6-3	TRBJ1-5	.	CASSYAGGSNQPQHF	TGTGCCAGCAGTTACGCGGGAGGGAGCAATCAGCCCCAGCATTTT
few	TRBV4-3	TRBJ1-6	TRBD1	CASSQASTGGVSPLHF	TGCGCCAGCAGCCAAGCCTCGACAGGGGGCGTCTCACCCCTCCACTTT
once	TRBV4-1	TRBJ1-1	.	CASSPPRNSGQNTEAFF	TGCGCCAGCAGCCCCCCGAGAAACAGTGGACAGAACACTGAAGCTTTCTTT
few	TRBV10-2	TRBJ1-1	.	CASSDRGSTEAFF	TGCGCCAGCAGTGATCGGGGAAGCACTGAAGCTTTCTTT
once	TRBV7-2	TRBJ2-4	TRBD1	CASRPPIGGGKNIQYF	TGTGCCAGCAGGCCCCCGATAGGGGGCGGCAAAAACATTCAGTACTTC
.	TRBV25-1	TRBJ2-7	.	CASSLGGSFYEQYF	TGTGCCAGCAGCCTAGGGGGATCCTTCTACGAGCAGTACTTC
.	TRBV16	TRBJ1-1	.	CASSQSWVSGAFF	TGTGCCAGCAGCCAATCGTGGGTTAGTGGAGCTTTCTTT
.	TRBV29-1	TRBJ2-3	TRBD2	CSVESREGGDTQYF	TGCAGCGTTGAATCACGGGAGGGAGGGGATACGCAGTATTTT
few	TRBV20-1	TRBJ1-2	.	CSARDFKVSNYGYTF	TGCAGTGCTAGAGATTTTAAGGTATCGAACTATGGCTACACCTTC
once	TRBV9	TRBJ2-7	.	CASSVKGSDEQYF	TGTGCCAGCAGCGTCAAGGGTTCGGACGAGCAGTACTTC
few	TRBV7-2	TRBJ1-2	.	CASSTNREEGYTF	TGTGCCAGCAGCACGAACAGGGAAGAGGGCTACACCTTC
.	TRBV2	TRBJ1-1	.	CASSAASGGEAFF	TGTGCCAGCAGTGCTGCGAGCGGAGGTGAAGCTTTCTTT
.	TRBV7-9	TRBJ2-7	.	CASSFWPYEQYF	TGTGCCAGCAGCTTTTGGCCCTACGAGCAGTACTTC
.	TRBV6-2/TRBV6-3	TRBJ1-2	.	CASSYLNYGYTF	TGTGCCAGCAGTTACCTAAACTATGGCTACACCTTC
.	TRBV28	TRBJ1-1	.	CASSLLAGRTEAFF	TGTGCCAGCAGTTTATTGGCAGGGCGTACTGAAGCTTTCTTT
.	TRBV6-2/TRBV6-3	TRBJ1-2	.	CASSYSPLTVNYGYTF	TGTGCCAGCAGTTACTCCCCTTTGACAGTCAACTATGGCTACACCTTC
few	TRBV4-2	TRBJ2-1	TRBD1	CASSQDARGLNEQFF	TGTGCCAGCAGCCAAGATGCCAGGGGGCTAAATGAGCAGTTCTTC
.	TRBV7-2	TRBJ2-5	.	CASKLTGIETQYF	TGTGCCAGCAAGCTAACCGGGATAGAGACCCAGTACTTC
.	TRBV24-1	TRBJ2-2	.	CATSRGHTGELFF	TGTGCCACCAGCAGGGGCCACACCGGGGAGCTGTTTTTT
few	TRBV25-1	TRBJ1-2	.	CASSDPLKGYGYTF	TGTGCCAGCAGTGACCCCCTAAAGGGCTATGGCTACACCTTC
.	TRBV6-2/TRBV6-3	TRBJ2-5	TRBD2	CASSGLRGTSGAAEETQYF	TGTGCCAGCAGTGGGCTTAGGGGGACTAGCGGGGCCGCAGAAGAGACCCAGTACTTC
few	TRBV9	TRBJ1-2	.	CASSATDSRYGYTF	TGTGCCAGCAGCGCTACGGACAGCCGCTATGGCTACACCTTC
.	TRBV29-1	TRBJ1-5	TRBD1	CSAGGQGAPQHF	TGCAGCGCCGGGGGACAGGGCGCGCCCCAGCATTTT
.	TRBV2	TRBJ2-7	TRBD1	CASRVTGANEQYF	TGTGCCAGCAGGGTGACAGGGGCGAACGAGCAGTACTTC
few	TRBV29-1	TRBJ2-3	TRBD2	CSVAGYTAGVGDTQYF	TGCAGCGTGGCCGGTTACACTGCGGGAGTAGGGGATACGCAGTATTTT
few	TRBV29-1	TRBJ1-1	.	CSANRLNTEAFF	TGCAGCGCAAACAGGTTGAACACTGAAGCTTTCTTT
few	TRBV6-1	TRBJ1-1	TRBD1	CAIQTGDFFTEAFF	TGTGCCATCCAGACAGGGGACTTCTTCACTGAAGCTTTCTTT
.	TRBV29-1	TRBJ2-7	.	CSVESEVPYEQYF	TGCAGCGTTGAGAGCGAAGTACCCTACGAGCAGTACTTC
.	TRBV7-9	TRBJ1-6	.	CASSLGSSSPLHF	TGTGCCAGCAGCTTAGGCTCTTCCTCACCCCTCCACTTT
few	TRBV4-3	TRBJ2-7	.	CASSQEFGGAYEQYF	TGCGCCAGCAGCCAAGAGTTTGGAGGGGCCTACGAGCAGTACTTC
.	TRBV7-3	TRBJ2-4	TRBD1	CASSSGQGSPDIQYF	TGTGCCAGCAGCTCAGGACAGGGCAGTCCGGACATTCAGTACTTC
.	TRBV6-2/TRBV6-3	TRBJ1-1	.	CASRHGGGGAEAFF	TGTGCCAGCAGACACGGGGGAGGAGGCGCTGAAGCTTTCTTT
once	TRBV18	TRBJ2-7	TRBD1	CASSPIGQGAYEQYF	TGTGCCAGCTCACCAATCGGACAGGGGGCTTACGAGCAGTACTTC
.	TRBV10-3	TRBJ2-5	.	CAISGREGETQYF	TGTGCCATCAGTGGGCGGGAAGGAGAGACCCAGTACTTC
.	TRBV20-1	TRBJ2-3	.	CSARVLTTPGSTQYF	TGCAGTGCTAGAGTTCTAACCACTCCTGGTTCTACGCAGTATTTT
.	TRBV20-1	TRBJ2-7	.	CSARATEREQYF	TGCAGTGCTAGAGCGACGGAGCGCGAGCAGTACTTC
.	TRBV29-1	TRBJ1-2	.	CSVQQGGIDGYTF	TGCAGCGTCCAACAGGGCGGTATTGATGGCTACACCTTC
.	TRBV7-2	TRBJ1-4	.	CASSLERKLFF	TGTGCCAGCAGCTTAGAGAGAAAACTGTTTTTT
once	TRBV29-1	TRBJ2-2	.	CSVLYEGYTGELFF	TGCAGCGTTCTTTATGAAGGATACACCGGGGAGCTGTTTTTT
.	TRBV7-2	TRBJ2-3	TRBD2	CASSQRTSGLTDTQYF	TGTGCCAGCAGCCAAAGGACTAGCGGCCTCACAGATACGCAGTATTTT
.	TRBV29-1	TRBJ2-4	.	CSVVWADIQYF	TGCAGCGTAGTCTGGGCTGACATTCAGTACTTC
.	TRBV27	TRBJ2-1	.	CASSLPGPNNEQFF	TGTGCCAGCAGTTTACCCGGACCGAACAATGAGCAGTTCTTC
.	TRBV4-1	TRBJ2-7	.	CASSHVARSRISYEQYF	TGCGCCAGCAGCCATGTAGCCAGATCCCGGATCTCCTACGAGCAGTACTTC
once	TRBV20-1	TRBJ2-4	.	CSAPVVDIQYF	TGCAGTGCCCCAGTCGTGGACATTCAGTACTTC